The rows below give T cell receptor beta chains drawn from one sample of a study of blood T cell repertoires in COVID-19. Clones were sequenced by immunoSEQ multiplex PCR, and TCRdb holds only the in-frame ones, with some missing. The sample shows approximately 130,000 clones, 70% to 90% of them seen only once. Sample: peripheral blood. The receptors come from a man aged 45-60 years with acute or convalescent COVID-19. CDR3s include the opening cysteine and the closing phenylalanine or tryptophan. The order of the fields is D gene, clone size, V gene, CDR3 length, J gene, CDR3 protein, CDR3 DNA. The D gene is left open where the match is weak. Rows give clone size only sometimes, using once, few, many, or a class for an expanded clone.

d_gene: TRBD2
abundance: few
v_gene: TRBV19
len: 14
j_gene: TRBJ2-1
CDR3aa: CASSIKNERGEQFF
CDR3nt: TGTGCCAGTAGTATAAAGAACGAGCGGGGTGAGCAGTTCTTC

d_gene: TRBD1
abundance: -
v_gene: TRBV29-1
len: 12
j_gene: TRBJ1-2
CDR3aa: CSVTGEDYGYTF
CDR3nt: TGCAGCGTGACAGGGGAGGACTATGGCTACACCTTC

d_gene: -
abundance: -
v_gene: TRBV5-1
len: 14
j_gene: TRBJ1-2
CDR3aa: CASSLAPGDYGYTF
CDR3nt: TGCGCCAGCAGCTTGGCCCCCGGGGACTATGGCTACACCTTC

d_gene: TRBD1
abundance: -
v_gene: TRBV9
len: 14
j_gene: TRBJ2-7
CDR3aa: CASSPGQGFDEQYF
CDR3nt: TGTGCCAGCAGCCCCGGACAGGGGTTCGACGAGCAGTACTTC

d_gene: TRBD2
abundance: -
v_gene: TRBV11-3
len: 17
j_gene: TRBJ2-5
CDR3aa: CASSLGPVSGGKETQYF
CDR3nt: TGTGCCAGCAGCTTAGGACCGGTATCGGGGGGAAAAGAGACCCAGTACTTC

d_gene: TRBD2
abundance: -
v_gene: TRBV9
len: 16
j_gene: TRBJ2-2
CDR3aa: CASSTRTSLNTGELFF
CDR3nt: TGTGCCAGCAGCACCCGGACTAGCCTGAACACCGGGGAGCTGTTTTTT

d_gene: TRBD1
abundance: -
v_gene: TRBV5-1
len: 17
j_gene: TRBJ2-5
CDR3aa: CASSRNVPTGQQETQYF
CDR3nt: TGCGCCAGCAGCAGGAATGTCCCGACGGGACAGCAAGAGACCCAGTACTTC

d_gene: TRBD2
abundance: -
v_gene: TRBV7-2
len: 18
j_gene: TRBJ2-1
CDR3aa: CASSLVSVGRAPTNEQFF
CDR3nt: TGTGCCAGCAGCTTAGTATCTGTCGGGAGGGCTCCAACCAATGAGCAGTTCTTC

d_gene: TRBD2
abundance: -
v_gene: TRBV27
len: 13
j_gene: TRBJ2-1
CDR3aa: CASSPPGLYEQFF
CDR3nt: TGTGCCAGCAGTCCACCGGGACTATATGAGCAGTTCTTC

d_gene: -
abundance: -
v_gene: TRBV5-1
len: 15
j_gene: TRBJ1-4
CDR3aa: CASSLEGGSNEKLFF
CDR3nt: TGCGCCAGCAGCTTGGAAGGGGGATCTAATGAAAAACTGTTTTTT

d_gene: -
abundance: few
v_gene: TRBV7-9
len: 14
j_gene: TRBJ2-5
CDR3aa: CASSLPGGQETQYF
CDR3nt: TGTGCCAGCAGCTTACCCGGGGGACAAGAGACCCAGTACTTC

d_gene: -
abundance: -
v_gene: TRBV6-2/TRBV6-3
len: 13
j_gene: TRBJ2-7
CDR3aa: CASSYSDTYEQYF
CDR3nt: TGTGCCAGCAGTTACTCGGACACCTACGAGCAGTACTTC

d_gene: -
abundance: -
v_gene: TRBV12-3/TRBV12-4
len: 11
j_gene: TRBJ2-5
CDR3aa: CASSLLETQYF
CDR3nt: TGTGCCAGCAGTTTACTAGAGACCCAGTACTTC

d_gene: -
abundance: -
v_gene: TRBV6-1
len: 15
j_gene: TRBJ1-1
CDR3aa: CASSEVQGMNTEAFF
CDR3nt: TGTGCCAGCAGTGAAGTTCAGGGAATGAACACTGAAGCTTTCTTT

d_gene: TRBD2
abundance: few
v_gene: TRBV6-4
len: 13
j_gene: TRBJ2-1
CDR3aa: CASSSGAYNEQFF
CDR3nt: TGTGCCAGCAGTAGCGGGGCCTACAATGAGCAGTTCTTC

d_gene: TRBD1
abundance: once
v_gene: TRBV12-3/TRBV12-4
len: 13
j_gene: TRBJ1-1
CDR3aa: CAGRTGLNTEAFF
CDR3nt: TGTGCCGGACGGACAGGATTGAACACTGAAGCTTTCTTT

d_gene: -
abundance: once
v_gene: TRBV7-9
len: 18
j_gene: TRBJ2-1
CDR3aa: CASSLESVAGDSYNEQFF
CDR3nt: TGTGCCAGCAGCCTAGAGAGCGTGGCGGGTGACTCCTACAATGAGCAGTTCTTC

d_gene: -
abundance: -
v_gene: TRBV15
len: 14
j_gene: TRBJ1-5
CDR3aa: CATSRRIQNQPQHF
CDR3nt: TGTGCCACCAGCAGGAGAATCCAAAATCAGCCCCAGCATTTT

d_gene: -
abundance: -
v_gene: TRBV7-6
len: 15
j_gene: TRBJ2-1
CDR3aa: CASAGTVSSYNEQFF
CDR3nt: TGTGCCAGTGCGGGGACGGTAAGCTCCTACAATGAGCAGTTCTTC

d_gene: TRBD2
abundance: -
v_gene: TRBV18
len: 16
j_gene: TRBJ2-3
CDR3aa: CASSPIAGGSADTQYF
CDR3nt: TGTGCCAGCTCGCCTATAGCGGGAGGGTCCGCAGATACGCAGTATTTT

d_gene: TRBD2
abundance: -
v_gene: TRBV27
len: 16
j_gene: TRBJ2-1
CDR3aa: CASSQRLAGAHNEQFF
CDR3nt: TGTGCCAGCAGTCAAAGACTAGCGGGAGCCCACAATGAGCAGTTCTTC

d_gene: -
abundance: -
v_gene: TRBV12-5
len: 13
j_gene: TRBJ1-1
CDR3aa: CASASKQNTEAFF
CDR3nt: TGTGCTAGTGCTTCAAAGCAGAACACTGAAGCTTTCTTT